This paragraph covers one TCR beta chain sequence. Its matching antigen is unknown. CDR3 length equals 19 residues. CDR1 is SGHAT and CDR2 is FQNNGV in the germline V gene. V shed 5 bases and J 1 base; nucleotides not matched to a gene: 12. Employing constant-segment primers, 5'RACE generated TCR alpha and TCR beta cDNA libraries bearing sample barcodes and UMIs. TCRdb reprocessed the 5' RACE reads with MiXCR, giving one entry per CDR3 protein. The data show fewer than 450,000 distinct CDR3 sequences, 20% to 25% seen once. The data stem from a study of T-cell memory formation after mild COVID-19. Study-wide results and limits: Among CD4+ contracting clones, most were CM and EM, and CD8+ ones EMRA. Clones shrinking from day 15 to 85 showed even CD4/CD8 mixes; later expanders tilted CD4+.

The chain combines TRBV11-2 with TRBJ2-3, with TRBD2 identical over 13 bases. The sequence came from an adult woman who had mild COVID-19 (a few samples of this study predate the infection). Cell type and time point are not known. The sequencing input was PBMCs or a T cell subset sorted from them (not recorded which). The CDR3 DNA sequence: TGTGCCAGCAGCCAGGCGTGGGGACTAGCGGGATTAGGCACAGATACGCAGTATTTT. This sequence encodes CASSQAWGLAGLGTDTQYF.